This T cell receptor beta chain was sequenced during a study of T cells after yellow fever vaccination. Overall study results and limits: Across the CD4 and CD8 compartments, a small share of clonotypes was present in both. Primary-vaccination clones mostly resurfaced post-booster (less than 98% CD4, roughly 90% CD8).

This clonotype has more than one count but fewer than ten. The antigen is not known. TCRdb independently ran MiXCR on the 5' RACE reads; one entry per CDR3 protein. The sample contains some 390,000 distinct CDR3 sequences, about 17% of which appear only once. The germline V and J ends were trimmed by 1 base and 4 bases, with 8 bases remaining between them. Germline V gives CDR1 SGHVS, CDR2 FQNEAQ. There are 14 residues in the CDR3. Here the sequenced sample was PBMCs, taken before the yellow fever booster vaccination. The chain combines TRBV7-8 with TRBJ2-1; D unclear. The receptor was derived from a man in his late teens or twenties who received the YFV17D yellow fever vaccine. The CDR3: CASSLGPQYNEQFF. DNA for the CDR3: TGTGCCAGCAGCTTAGGGCCTCAGTACAATGAGCAGTTCTTC.